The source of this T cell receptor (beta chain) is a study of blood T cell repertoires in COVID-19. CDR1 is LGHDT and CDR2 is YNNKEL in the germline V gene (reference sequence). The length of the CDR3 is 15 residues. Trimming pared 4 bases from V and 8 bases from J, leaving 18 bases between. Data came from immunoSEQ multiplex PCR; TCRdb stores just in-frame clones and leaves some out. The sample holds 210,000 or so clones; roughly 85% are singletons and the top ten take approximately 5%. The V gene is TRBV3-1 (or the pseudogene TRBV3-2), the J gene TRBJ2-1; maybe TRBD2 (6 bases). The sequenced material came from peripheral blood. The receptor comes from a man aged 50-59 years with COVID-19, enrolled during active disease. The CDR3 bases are TGTGCCAGCAGCCCGAACCCGACTAGGCCCCATGAGCAGTTCTTC. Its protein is CASSPNPTRPHEQFF.